This T cell receptor beta chain appears in the sequencing data of a study of blood T cells in healthy people across ages. A second roughly 6 to 12 cycle PCR used barcoded and J-beta primers. TCRdb used MiXCR to reprocess the 5' RACE reads, holding one entry per CDR3 protein. The data contain hundreds of thousands of distinct CDR3 sequences, about 30% of them singletons. For this clonotype: A single base separates this from a much larger clone, so it may be a read error.

This clonotype was sampled from an elderly woman in good health. The sample taken for sequencing was blood.

The chain's CDR3 is CASSHRLAGAYNEQFF. The DNA of the CDR3 is TGTGCCAGCAGCCACCGACTAGCGGGGGCCTACAATGAGCAGTTCTTC. The V call is TRBV5-4, the J call TRBJ2-1; 12 nucleotides align to TRBD2. Per germline, CDR1 SGHNT and CDR2 YYREEE (reference sequence). The CDR3 length is 16 residues. The trim removed 4 bases at V and 2 bases at J, leaving 4 bases unmatched. Complete variable domain (other parts from reference TRBV5-4 and TRBJ2-1): ETGVTQSPTHLIKTRGQQVTLRCSSQSGHNTVSWYQQALGQGPQFIFQYYREEENGRGNFPPRFSGLQFPNYSSELNVNALELDDSALYLCASSHRLAGAYNEQFFGPGTRLTVL.